Below are 28 T cell receptor beta chains sequenced from a single sample in a study of blood T cell repertoires in COVID-19. Generated by immunoSEQ multiplex PCR, the TCRdb table keeps only in-frame clones and is missing some. Here the sample spans about 150,000 clones, around 87% being singletons. What was sequenced was peripheral blood. These receptors were taken from an elderly woman with COVID-19, enrolled during active disease.

The chain combines TRBV11-2 with TRBJ1-3, with no clear D. The V end lost 1 base, the J end lost 2 bases, and 9 bases lay between the germline ends. Germline V gene data show CDR1 as SGHAT and CDR2 as FQNNGV. The CDR3 contains 15 residues. The CDR3 here is CASSLGPSTGNTIYF. The CDR3 region has the DNA TGTGCCAGCAGCTTAGGTCCCAGTACTGGAAACACCATATATTTT.

The rearrangement joins TRBV7-2 to TRBJ1-4; 11 bases fit TRBD1. The CDR3 runs to 16 residues. Germline V lookup: CDR1 SGHTA, CDR2 FQGNSA. Trimming removed 5 bases from V and 7 bases from J; junction bases left unmatched: 9. CDR3 sequence (DNA): TGTGCCAGCAGCCCAAACTCGGGACAGGGGGGTGAAAAACTGTTTTTT. It encodes CASSPNSGQGGEKLFF.

This rearrangement joins TRBV20-1 to TRBJ2-3, with D possibly matching TRBD2 (5 bases). This CDR3 is 14 amino acids long. Germline-derived CDR1 and CDR2 are DFQATT and SNEGSKA (reference sequence). V was shortened by 3 bases and J by 1 base, with 11 bases between the two germline ends. In nucleotides, the CDR3 is TGCAGTGCTAGTGCCGGGGTACGCACAGATACGCAGTATTTT. Amino acid sequence: CSASAGVRTDTQYF.

This sequence joins TRBV19 and TRBJ2-7; TRBD1 matches at 7 bases. The CDR3 runs to 17 residues. CDR1 and CDR2 from the germline V gene are LNHDA and SQIVND (reference sequence). Unmatched junction bases numbered 12, after V lost 2 bases and J lost 2 bases. The CDR3: CASSISLSGTAPYEQYF. In nucleotides, the CDR3 is TGTGCCAGTAGTATATCCCTCTCCGGGACAGCTCCCTACGAGCAGTACTTC.

The J gene is TRBJ1-5, the V gene TRBV18; 7 nucleotides agree with TRBD1. The CDR3 is 15 residues long. The trim removed 4 bases at V and 4 bases at J, leaving 7 bases unmatched. Germline lookup yields CDR1 KGHSH and CDR2 LQKENI. CDR3 residues: CASSQTGQINQPQHF. DNA of the CDR3: TGTGCCAGCTCACAAACGGGACAGATAAATCAGCCCCAGCATTTT.

This clone was seen a handful of times. The chain recombines TRBV3-1 (or the pseudogene TRBV3-2) with TRBJ1-3, with D maybe TRBD1 (5 bases). V was pared by 4 bases and J by 0 bases, with 10 bases between. The V gene's germline CDR1 is LGHDT and CDR2 YNNKEL (reference sequence). This CDR3 is built from 15 residues. CDR3 residues: CASSRRGDSGNTIYF. The DNA for the CDR3 is TGTGCCAGCAGCCGGAGGGGTGACTCTGGAAACACCATATATTTT.

The genes are TRBV24-1 and TRBJ2-5; the D gene is possibly TRBD2 (5 bases). The CDR3 is made up of 16 amino acids. V dropped 0 bases and J dropped 1 base, with 11 bases sitting between them. In germline, CDR1 is KGHDR, CDR2 SFDVKD. The CDR3 loop is CATSDLPRDAQETQYF. DNA for the CDR3: TGTGCCACCAGTGATTTGCCCCGGGATGCCCAAGAGACCCAGTACTTC.

The chain combines TRBV3-1 (or the pseudogene TRBV3-2) with TRBJ1-1; a possible D gene is TRBD1 (6 bases). Trimming cost V 1 base and J 3 bases, with 9 bases left between them. Looked up from germline, CDR1 is LGHDT and CDR2 is YNNKEL (reference sequence). The CDR3 is 14 amino acids. The CDR3 DNA reads as TGTGCCAGCAGCCAAGGGACAGTTTACACTGAAGCTTTCTTT. This gives the protein CASSQGTVYTEAFF.

The chain has TRBV9 and TRBJ1-5; perhaps TRBD1 as D (5 bases). This CDR3 comprises 14 residues. Germline CDR1 and CDR2: SGDLS and YYNGEE. Trimming removed 3 bases at V and 0 bases at J, with 7 bases between. The CDR3, as DNA: TGTGCCAGCAGCGGACAGAATAGCAATCAGCCCCAGCATTTT. Translation: CASSGQNSNQPQHF.

The chain joins TRBV2 to TRBJ1-4, with TRBD1 identical over 8 bases. CDR1 and CDR2 (germline): SNHLY, FYNNEI. CDR3 length equals 14 residues. Trimming removed 4 bases from V and 2 bases from J; junction bases left unmatched: 0. CDR3: CASSGTGTNEKLFF. The CDR3 nucleotides read TGTGCCAGCAGTGGGACAGGGACTAATGAAAAACTGTTTTTT.

This clone appeared a few times. The chain joins TRBV6-2 or TRBV6-3 to TRBJ1-5; 7 bases align to TRBD1. Germline values: CDR1 MNHEY, CDR2 SVGEGT. This CDR3 comprises 19 residues. V gave up 2 bases and J gave up 0 bases; unmatched junction bases: 13. The CDR3 nucleotides are TGTGCCAGCAGTTACAGGCGACAGGGTAGGACCATTAGCAATCAGCCCCAGCATTTT. It encodes CASSYRRQGRTISNQPQHF.

This rearrangement joins TRBV28 to TRBJ2-1; TRBD2 aligns across 12 bases. This CDR3 is built from 15 residues. Germline V CDR1 and CDR2: MDHEN, SYDVKM. V lost 6 bases to trimming and J lost 11 bases; unmatched junction nucleotides: 11. For the CDR3, the DNA is TGTGCCAGCAGCCCCCTGGGGCTAGCGGGAGGGAAGCAGTTCTTC. Translating it yields CASSPLGLAGGKQFF.

The J gene is TRBJ1-5, the V gene TRBV19; D is undetermined. The CDR3 spans 14 residues. The ends were cut back, 9 bases at V and 0 bases at J, with 12 bases in the middle. CDR1 is LNHDA and CDR2 is SQIVND in the germline V gene (reference sequence). The CDR3 loop is CASRQVYSNQPQHF. The DNA of the CDR3 is TGTGCCAGCCGGCAGGTCTATAGCAATCAGCCCCAGCATTTT.

The genes are TRBV28 and TRBJ2-3, with D tentatively TRBD2 (6 bases). Germline-derived CDR1 and CDR2 are MDHEN and SYDVKM. CDR3 length: 14 residues. V shed 3 bases and J shed 4 bases, with 11 bases lying between them. DNA of the CDR3: TGTGCCAGCAGTTTCCGACTAGTTCCAGATACGCAGTATTTT. It is translated as CASSFRLVPDTQYF.

This chain joins TRBV28 and TRBJ1-2, with D perhaps matching TRBD1 (5 bases). Germline CDR1 is MDHEN and CDR2 is SYDVKM. The CDR3 runs 14 residues. Trimming took 3 bases from V and 7 from J, leaving 15 bases between them. CDR3 DNA sequence: TGTGCCAGCAGTTTGGGGCAGATCCGCCTTGGCTACACCTTC. Translated: CASSLGQIRLGYTF.

The chain combines TRBV12-3 or TRBV12-4 with TRBJ1-2; D remains unclear. The CDR3 contains 13 residues. V was trimmed by 7 bases and J by 2 bases, leaving 11 bases between them. The CDR3 coding sequence is TGTGCCAGCAACATTGAATCGAACTATGGCTACACCTTC. Translated: CASNIESNYGYTF.

The chain employs TRBV28 and TRBJ1-5; the match to TRBD1 covers 11 bases. CDR3 length: 14 amino acids. V shed 8 bases, J shed 7 bases, and the junction held 7 bases outside the gene matches. Germline CDR1 MDHEN, CDR2 SYDVKM. CDR3 nucleotide sequence: TGTGCCAGCCACGGGACAGGGGGGGGACAGCCCCAGCATTTT. Its translation is CASHGTGGGQPQHF.

This clone was seen once. J is TRBJ2-7 and V is TRBV2, with D possibly being TRBD2 (5 bases). The CDR3 contains 14 residues. The germline gives CDR1 SNHLY, CDR2 FYNNEI. V gave up 7 bases and J gave up 3 bases, with 16 bases separating them. CDR3 sequence: CASKVRETLYEQYF. The CDR3 nucleotides read TGTGCCAGCAAGGTTAGGGAGACCCTCTACGAGCAGTACTTC.

This clone was seen a single time. V and J are TRBV3-1 (or the pseudogene TRBV3-2) and TRBJ2-2, with D maybe TRBD1 (6 bases). Trimming cost V 4 bases and J 1 base, with 19 bases left between them. Germline V gene lookup returns CDR1 LGHDT and CDR2 YNNKEL (reference sequence). CDR3 length: 18 residues. The CDR3 DNA reads TGTGCCAGCAGCCCCCTGACAGGACCCCGATTGAACACCGGGGAGCTGTTTTTT. It encodes CASSPLTGPRLNTGELFF.

Of note for this clone: The sample carries other DNA sequences with the same CDR3. V and J are TRBV5-1 and TRBJ1-2; possibly TRBD1 for D (5 bases). The germline gives CDR1 SGHRS, CDR2 YFSETQ. There are 14 residues in the CDR3. The V end was cut by 0 bases, the J end by 4 bases, with 10 bases between. The CDR3 DNA reads as TGCGCCAGCAGCTTGGGGCAGGGAGGCTATGGCTACACCTTC. This gives the protein CASSLGQGGYGYTF.

The chain uses TRBV21-1 and TRBJ1-2. TRBV21-1 is labeled a pseudogene. The CDR3 runs to 16 residues. CDR3 protein: CASSPHRGVANYGYTF. CDR3 DNA sequence: TGTGCCAGCAGCCCCCACCGGGGGGTAGCTAACTATGGCTACACCTTC.

This rearrangement joins TRBV2 to TRBJ2-5; TRBD1 agrees at 7 bases. Germline-derived CDR1 and CDR2 are SNHLY and FYNNEI. The CDR3 runs 13 residues. The V and J ends lost 5 bases and 5 bases, in that order; junction bases with no gene match: 5. CDR3 amino acids: CASSRGGVETQYF. The DNA for the CDR3 is TGTGCCAGCAGTAGAGGGGGCGTGGAGACCCAGTACTTC.

The V and J genes are TRBV6-5 and TRBJ2-7, with D possibly TRBD2 on 5 matching bases. CDR1 is MNHEY, CDR2 SVGAGI, per germline. V shed 8 bases and J shed 1 base, with 15 bases lying between them. CDR3 length equals 14 residues. This CDR3 is CASRQRGLSYEQYF. CDR3 nucleotide sequence: TGTGCCAGCCGCCAAAGAGGGTTATCCTACGAGCAGTACTTC.

The V and J genes are TRBV6-1 and TRBJ2-2, with TRBD1 matching 12 bases. CDR1 is MNHNS and CDR2 is SASEGT in the germline V gene. Trimming cost V 4 bases and J 5 bases; bases outside gene matches: 14. This CDR3 has 19 amino acids. The CDR3, as DNA: TGTGCCAGCAGTGTTGGGGTGGGACAGGGGGCAAGCCGGACCGGGGAGCTGTTTTTT. Its translation: CASSVGVGQGASRTGELFF.

The V gene is TRBV7-9, the J gene TRBJ2-1; TRBD2 aligns across 15 bases. Germline trimming cut 5 bases from V and 0 bases from J; bases unmatched to any gene: 8. Germline V gene data show CDR1 as SEHNR and CDR2 as FQNEAQ (reference sequence). This CDR3 comprises 19 residues. CDR3 DNA sequence: TGTGCCAGCAGCCCGACCGGACTAGCGGGAGGGAGCTCCTACAATGAGCAGTTCTTC. It codes for CASSPTGLAGGSSYNEQFF.

J is TRBJ2-3 and V is TRBV11-2; 13 positions agree with TRBD2. V was pared by 5 bases and J by 2 bases, with 10 bases of the junction left unmatched. The CDR3 runs to 18 residues. CDR1 is SGHAT and CDR2 is FQNNGV in the germline V gene. CDR3 in DNA: TGTGCCAGCAGCCCCACTGCCGGACTAGCGGGAGACACAGATACGCAGTATTTT. This sequence encodes CASSPTAGLAGDTDTQYF.

This chain links TRBV19 with TRBJ2-6; TRBD1 matches 12 bases. This CDR3 comprises 18 residues. The ends lost 5 bases at V and 4 bases at J; junction bases unmatched: 9. Germline V gene sequence: CDR1 LNHDA, CDR2 SQIVND (reference sequence). CDR3 in amino acids: CASSARDRGRGGANVLTF. In DNA, the CDR3 is TGTGCCAGTAGTGCGAGGGACAGGGGGCGGGGAGGGGCCAACGTCCTGACTTTC.

This clone was picked up one time. V and J are TRBV6-5 and TRBJ1-2, with D unclear. Per germline, CDR1 MNHEY and CDR2 SVGAGI. The CDR3 has 14 amino acids. With 0 bases removed from V and 1 base from J, the gap between germline ends came to 6 bases. The CDR3 loop is CASSYSSGNYGYTF. CDR3 in DNA: TGTGCCAGCAGTTACTCTAGCGGTAACTATGGCTACACCTTC.